This T cell receptor (beta chain) stems from a study of CD8 T cells in Susac syndrome. Random hexamers primed reverse transcription of about 0.5 to 1 ug RNA. TCRdb itself ran the immunoSEQ multiplex PCR reads through MiXCR, one entry per CDR3 protein. The table lists more than 120,000 distinct CDR3 sequences, 94% of them singletons. Peripheral blood CD8+ and CD4+ T cells were profiled by TCR beta sequencing. The specimen was CD4+ T cells from PBMCs. This TCR came from a human donor in good health.

CDR3 loop: CASSLAVGQGPGELFF. In DNA form, the CDR3 reads TGTGCCAGCAGTTTAGCGGTGGGACAGGGCCCCGGGGAGCTGTTTTTT. The V and J genes are TRBV12-3 or TRBV12-4 and TRBJ2-2; TRBD1 agrees at 9 bases. This CDR3 is built from 16 residues. V was clipped by 0 bases and J by 6 bases; unmatched bases: 5.